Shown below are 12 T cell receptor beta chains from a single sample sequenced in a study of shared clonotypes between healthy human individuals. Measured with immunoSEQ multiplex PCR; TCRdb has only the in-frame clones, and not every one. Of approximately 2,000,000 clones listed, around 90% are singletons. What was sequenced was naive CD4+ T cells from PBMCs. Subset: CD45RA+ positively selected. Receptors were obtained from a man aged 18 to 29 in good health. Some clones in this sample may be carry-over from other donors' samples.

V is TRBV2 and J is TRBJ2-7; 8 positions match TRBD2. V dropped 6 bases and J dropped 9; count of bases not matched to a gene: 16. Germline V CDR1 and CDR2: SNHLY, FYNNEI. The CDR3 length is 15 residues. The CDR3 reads CASRARRERELLQYF. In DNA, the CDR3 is TGTGCCAGCAGGGCGAGAAGAGAGCGGGAGTTACTGCAGTACTTC. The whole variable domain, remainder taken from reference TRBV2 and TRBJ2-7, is EPEVTQTPSHQVTQMGQEVILRCVPISNHLYFYWYRQILGQKVEFLVSFYNNEISEKSEIFDDQFSVERPDGSNFTLKIRSTKLEDSAMYFCASRARRERELLQYFGPGTRLTVT.

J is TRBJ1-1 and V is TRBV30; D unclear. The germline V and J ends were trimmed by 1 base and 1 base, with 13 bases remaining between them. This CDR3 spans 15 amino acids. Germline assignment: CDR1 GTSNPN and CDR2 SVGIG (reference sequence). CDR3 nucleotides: TGTGCCTGGAGTGGGGTTTTGAAAGGGAACACTGAAGCTTTCTTT. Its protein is CAWSGVLKGNTEAFF.

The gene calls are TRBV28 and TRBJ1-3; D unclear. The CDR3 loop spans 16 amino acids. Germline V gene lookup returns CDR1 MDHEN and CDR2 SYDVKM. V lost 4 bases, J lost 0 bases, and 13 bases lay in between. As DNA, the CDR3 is TGTGCCAGCAGTTCCCCGGGCCCGAGCTCTGGAAACACCATATATTTT. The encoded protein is CASSSPGPSSGNTIYF.

In DNA form, the CDR3 reads TGCGCCAGCCGCCTCAACACGGGGGGTTCCTATGGCTACACCTTC. This translates into CASRLNTGGSYGYTF. V is TRBV5-1 and J is TRBJ1-2; D possibly corresponds to TRBD1 (5 bases). The CDR3 runs to 15 residues. Germline values: CDR1 SGHRS, CDR2 YFSETQ. Trimming took 7 bases from V and 4 from J, leaving 20 bases between them.

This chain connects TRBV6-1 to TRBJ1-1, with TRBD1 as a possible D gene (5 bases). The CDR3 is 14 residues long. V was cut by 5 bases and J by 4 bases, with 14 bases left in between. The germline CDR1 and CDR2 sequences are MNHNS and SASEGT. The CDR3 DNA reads TGTGCCAGCAGTTCTCCGGGGGAGACCACTGAAGCTTTCTTT. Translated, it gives CASSSPGETTEAFF.

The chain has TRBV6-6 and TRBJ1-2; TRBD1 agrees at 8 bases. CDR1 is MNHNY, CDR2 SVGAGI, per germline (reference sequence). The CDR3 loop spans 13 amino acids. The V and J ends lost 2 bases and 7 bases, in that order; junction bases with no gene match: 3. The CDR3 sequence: CASSYARGPGYTF. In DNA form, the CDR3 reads TGTGCCAGCAGTTACGCCAGGGGGCCTGGCTACACCTTC.

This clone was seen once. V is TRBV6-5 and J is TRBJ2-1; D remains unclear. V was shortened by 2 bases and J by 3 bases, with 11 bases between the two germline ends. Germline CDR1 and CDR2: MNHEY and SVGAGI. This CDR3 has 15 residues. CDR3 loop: CASSYRYIGYNEQFF. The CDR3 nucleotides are TGTGCCAGCAGTTACAGGTATATAGGCTACAATGAGCAGTTCTTC.

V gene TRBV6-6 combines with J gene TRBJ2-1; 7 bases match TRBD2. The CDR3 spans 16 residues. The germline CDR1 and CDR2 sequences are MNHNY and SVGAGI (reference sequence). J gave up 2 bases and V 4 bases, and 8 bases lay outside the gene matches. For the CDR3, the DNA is TGTGCCAGCAGTTCACGACTAGCCGTCACCTACAATGAGCAGTTCTTC. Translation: CASSSRLAVTYNEQFF.

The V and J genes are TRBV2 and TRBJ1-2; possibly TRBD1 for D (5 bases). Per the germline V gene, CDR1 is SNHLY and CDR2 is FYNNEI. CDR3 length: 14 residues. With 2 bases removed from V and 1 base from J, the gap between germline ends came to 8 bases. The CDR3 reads CASSEQGSNYGYTF. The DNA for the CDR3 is TGTGCCAGCAGTGAACAGGGAAGTAACTATGGCTACACCTTC. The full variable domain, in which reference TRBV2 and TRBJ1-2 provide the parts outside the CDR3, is EPEVTQTPSHQVTQMGQEVILRCVPISNHLYFYWYRQILGQKVEFLVSFYNNEISEKSEIFDDQFSVERPDGSNFTLKIRSTKLEDSAMYFCASSEQGSNYGYTFGSGTRLTVV.

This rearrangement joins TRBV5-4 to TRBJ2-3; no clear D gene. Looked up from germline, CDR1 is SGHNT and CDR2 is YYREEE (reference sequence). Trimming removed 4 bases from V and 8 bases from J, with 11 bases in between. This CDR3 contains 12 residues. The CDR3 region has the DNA TGTGCCAGCAGCCCCGAATGGAGTACGCAGTATTTT. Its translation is CASSPEWSTQYF.

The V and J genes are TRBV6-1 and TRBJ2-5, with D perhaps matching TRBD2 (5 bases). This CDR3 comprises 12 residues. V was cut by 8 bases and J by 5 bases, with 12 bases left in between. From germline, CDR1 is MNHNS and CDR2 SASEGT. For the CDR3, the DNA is TGTGCCAGCGGGGAGATCTCGGAGACCCAGTACTTC. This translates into CASGEISETQYF.

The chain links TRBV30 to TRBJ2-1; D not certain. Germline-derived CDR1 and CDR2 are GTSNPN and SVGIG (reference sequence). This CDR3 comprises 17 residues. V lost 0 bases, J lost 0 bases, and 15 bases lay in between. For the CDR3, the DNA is TGTGCCTGGAGTGTGATGGCAGGCCCCAGCTCCTACAATGAGCAGTTCTTC. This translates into CAWSVMAGPSSYNEQFF.